The 32 T cell receptor beta chains presented below share a single source sample, sequenced in a study of radiation and T cells in renal cell carcinoma. As to time point: blood 4 weeks post-SBRT, at nephrectomy. Regarding treatment: 15 Gy SBRT to primary tumor, nephrectomy 4 weeks later. Repertoires were generated with immunoSEQ multiplex PCR, while TCRdb's copy carries only in-frame clones and drops some. Found here are 97,000 or so clones, around 83% of them singletons; the top ten hold around 7.9%. Here the sequenced sample was blood, taken from a patient whose treatment included radiotherapy and nephrectomy. The receptors originated from a man in his 60s with renal cell carcinoma.

This rearrangement joins TRBV6-5 to TRBJ1-4, with D possibly TRBD1 on 5 matching bases. Germline V gene sequence: CDR1 MNHEY, CDR2 SVGAGI. With 1 base removed from V and 8 bases from J, the gap between germline ends came to 11 bases. CDR3 length: 14 amino acids. For the CDR3, the DNA is TGTGCCAGCAGTTACTACGGGGGTGAAGAAAAACTGTTTTTT. Its translation is CASSYYGGEEKLFF.

The chain recombines TRBV5-1 with TRBJ2-5; TRBD2 agrees at 16 bases. Germline V gene data show CDR1 as SGHRS and CDR2 as YFSETQ. CDR3 length: 19 amino acids. V shed 4 bases, J shed 5 bases, and the junction held 14 bases outside the gene matches. CDR3 DNA: TGCGCCAGCAGCCCGGGACTAGCGGGAGGGCCTCTCCGGGGGGAGACCCAGTACTTC. It yields the protein CASSPGLAGGPLRGETQYF. Using reference TRBV5-1 and TRBJ2-5 for the parts outside the CDR3, the full variable domain is KAGVTQTPRYLIKTRGQQVTLSCSPISGHRSVSWYQQTPGQGLQFLFEYFSETQRNKGNFPGRFSGRQFSNSRSEMNVSTLELGDSALYLCASSPGLAGGPLRGETQYFGPGTRLLVL.

The chain carries TRBV27 and TRBJ1-2; D is unclear. The CDR3 has 14 residues. Between the trimmed V and J ends, which lost 4 bases and 6 bases, there was a span of 15 bases. CDR1 is MNHEY and CDR2 is SMNVEV in the germline V gene (reference sequence). CDR3 in DNA: TGTGCCAGCAGTTCAGGACGGACGGGTGATGGCTACACCTTC. The encoded protein is CASSSGRTGDGYTF.

The chain combines TRBV5-1 with TRBJ2-3, with D uncertain. Looked up from germline, CDR1 is SGHRS and CDR2 is YFSETQ. The CDR3 sequence is 15 residues long. The ends were cut back, 5 bases at V and 0 bases at J, with 13 bases in the middle. The CDR3 region is CASRGGEISTDTQYF. The CDR3 region has the DNA TGCGCCAGCAGAGGCGGTGAGATCAGCACAGATACGCAGTATTTT.

The V gene is TRBV19, the J gene TRBJ1-2; D may be TRBD1 (5 bases). The CDR3 covers 14 residues. Germline CDR1 LNHDA, CDR2 SQIVND (reference sequence). Trimming left V 3 bases short and J 4 bases short, with 12 bases between. The CDR3 reads CASSIGAGSYGYTF. As DNA, the CDR3 is TGTGCCAGTAGTATCGGGGCAGGGAGCTATGGCTACACCTTC.

CDR3 in amino acids: CASSAGAASGSINEQFF. The CDR3 DNA reads as TGTGCCAGCAGCGCCGGAGCGGCTAGCGGGAGTATAAATGAGCAGTTCTTC. V usage is TRBV9 and J usage is TRBJ2-1, with 10 bases matching TRBD2. Germline V gene data show CDR1 as SGDLS and CDR2 as YYNGEE. This CDR3 has 17 residues. Trimming removed 3 bases from V and 7 bases from J; junction bases left unmatched: 13.

V and J are TRBV19 and TRBJ2-1; no reliable D call. This CDR3 has 15 amino acids. CDR1 is LNHDA and CDR2 is SQIVND in the germline V gene (reference sequence). V dropped 5 bases and J dropped 1 base, with 12 bases sitting between them. CDR3 nucleotide sequence: TGTGCCAGTAGTCCCACACCTCCGTCCTACAATGAGCAGTTCTTC. As protein: CASSPTPPSYNEQFF. Looking up the rest from reference TRBV19 and TRBJ2-1 gives the full variable domain: DGGITQSPKYLFRKEGQNVTLSCEQNLNHDAMYWYRQDPGQGLRLIYYSQIVNDFQKGDIAEGYSVSREKKESFPLTVTSAQKNPTAFYLCASSPTPPSYNEQFFGPGTRLTVL.

This rearrangement joins TRBV6-1 to TRBJ2-2; a possible D gene is TRBD2 (7 bases). The germline gives CDR1 MNHNS, CDR2 SASEGT. Between the trimmed V and J ends, which lost 5 bases and 7 bases, there was a span of 14 bases. This CDR3 has 14 amino acids. CDR3 sequence reads: CASSPQGRGGELFF. As DNA, the CDR3 is TGTGCCAGCAGTCCCCAGGGGAGGGGCGGGGAGCTGTTTTTT.

This clone was recorded a few times. This CDR3 reads CASSYARGTEAFF. The CDR3, as DNA: TGTGCCAGCAGTTACGCCCGGGGGACTGAAGCTTTCTTT. The chain employs TRBV6-6 and TRBJ1-1; tentatively, D is TRBD1 (5 bases). Germline V gene data show CDR1 as MNHNY and CDR2 as SVGAGI (reference sequence). V was shortened by 2 bases and J by 5 bases, with 9 bases between the two germline ends. The CDR3 extends over 13 amino acids.

This chain links TRBV7-2 with TRBJ2-3; 7 bases match TRBD1. The germline V gene has CDR1 SGHTA and CDR2 FQGNSA. V shed 4 bases and J 6 bases; nucleotides not matched to a gene: 16. The CDR3 runs to 17 residues. In DNA form, the CDR3 reads TGTGCCAGCAGCTCGAGGGGGCGGCTAGCCGTTGGGGATACGCAGTATTTT. This translates into CASSSRGRLAVGDTQYF.

The chain uses TRBV28 and TRBJ2-7, with D possibly matching TRBD2 (6 bases). V lost 6 bases and J lost 2, with 14 bases in between. The CDR3 length is 14 residues. Germline values: CDR1 MDHEN, CDR2 SYDVKM. The CDR3 nucleotides are TGTGCCAGCAGCCCCCTAGCGCGGGCCTACGAGCAGTACTTC. It yields the protein CASSPLARAYEQYF.

This clone was picked up a small number of times. The chain combines TRBV29-1 with TRBJ2-2, with TRBD2 matching 7 bases. The ends lost 3 bases at V and 3 bases at J; junction bases unmatched: 10. The CDR3 sequence is 16 residues long. Per the germline V gene, CDR1 is SQVTM and CDR2 is ANQGSEA. The CDR3 DNA reads as TGCAGCGTTGACCCCGGGGGAGGGATCTACACCGGGGAGCTGTTTTTT. Its protein product is CSVDPGGGIYTGELFF.

The chain recombines TRBV5-1 with TRBJ1-2; D remains unclear. Trimming shortened V by 4 bases and J by 5 bases, and 15 bases separated the two germline ends. The germline gives CDR1 SGHRS, CDR2 YFSETQ. CDR3 length: 14 residues. In DNA, the CDR3 is TGCGCCAGCAGCCCTGATACCCTGGGTTATGGCTACACCTTC. Encoded protein: CASSPDTLGYGYTF.

The chain links TRBV19 to TRBJ2-5; 8 nucleotides line up with TRBD1. Germline CDR1 LNHDA, CDR2 SQIVND (reference sequence). Losses at the gene ends were 5 bases for V and 5 bases for J; bases not matched to a gene: 7. This CDR3 region has 14 residues. CDR3 residues: CASSVGGQGETQYF. The CDR3 DNA is TGTGCCAGTAGTGTGGGAGGACAGGGCGAGACCCAGTACTTC.

This chain joins TRBV10-2 and TRBJ2-7, with 9 bases that match TRBD1. The CDR3 runs to 12 residues. V lost 5 bases, J lost 6 bases, and 2 bases stayed unmatched. Germline V CDR1 and CDR2: WSHSY, SAAADI. This CDR3 reads CASSQTGGEQYF. The CDR3 nucleotides are TGCGCCAGCAGTCAGACAGGGGGCGAGCAGTACTTC.

This clone came up a few times. Additional DNA sequences in this sample encode the identical CDR3. The V call is TRBV28, the J call TRBJ2-7; D is undetermined. Looked up from germline, CDR1 is MDHEN and CDR2 is SYDVKM. V lost 3 bases and J 3 bases, leaving 9 bases between the germline ends. The length of the CDR3 is 13 residues. As DNA, the CDR3 is TGTGCCAGCAGTTTCCCACAAGACTACGAGCAGTACTTC. Its translation is CASSFPQDYEQYF.

The V call is TRBV2, the J call TRBJ1-3; TRBD1 matches 11 bases. In germline, CDR1 is SNHLY, CDR2 FYNNEI. The CDR3 totals 14 residues. V dropped 8 bases and J dropped 4; count of bases not matched to a gene: 4. The CDR3 DNA reads as TGTGCCAGCCGGACAGGGGGCGTCGGAAACACCATATATTTT. Its protein is CASRTGGVGNTIYF.

This chain links TRBV4-3 with TRBJ1-2; D remains ambiguous. The CDR3 sequence is 15 residues long. V was clipped by 0 bases and J by 8 bases, with 16 bases between them. In germline, CDR1 is LGHNA, CDR2 YSLEER. The CDR3 DNA reads as TGCGCCAGCAGCCAAGATCTAAGGATTTTAGGGGGCTACACCTTC. This codes for CASSQDLRILGGYTF.

V gene TRBV14 combines with J gene TRBJ2-3, with 9 bases matching TRBD1. Trimming at V came to 4 bases and at J to 0 bases, leaving 14 bases not matched to a gene. The CDR3 runs 19 residues. CDR1 and CDR2 from the germline V gene are SGHDN and FVKESK. The CDR3 spells CASSPSTRTGQGSTDTQYF. Here the CDR3 DNA reads TGTGCCAGCAGCCCCTCGACGCGCACAGGACAGGGGAGCACAGATACGCAGTATTTT.

This rearrangement joins TRBV7-6 to TRBJ1-1; a weak D match, TRBD1 (5 bases). Germline lookup yields CDR1 SGHVS and CDR2 FNYEAQ. The CDR3 sequence is 13 residues long. Trimming took off 5 bases at V and 4 bases at J, with 11 bases between the two ends. The chain's CDR3 is CASSHDSSTEAFF. CDR3 nucleotide sequence: TGTGCCAGCAGCCATGACAGTAGCACTGAAGCTTTCTTT.

V is TRBV13 and J is TRBJ2-3, with a tentative D call TRBD2 (6 bases). The CDR3 contains 16 residues. V lost 2 bases, J lost 3 bases, and 15 bases lay in between. Germline V gene data show CDR1 as PRHDT and CDR2 as FYEKMQ (reference sequence). The CDR3 DNA sequence: TGTGCCAGCAGCTTAAGTGAGGAGGGCCGGACAGATACGCAGTATTTT. It yields the protein CASSLSEEGRTDTQYF.

The J gene is TRBJ2-2, the V gene TRBV25-1; no definite D call. The CDR3 covers 14 residues. Germline CDR1 and CDR2: MGHDK and SYGVNS. V gave up 5 bases and J gave up 5 bases, with 12 bases separating them. CDR3: CASSPLLGTGELFF. The CDR3 nucleotides read TGTGCCAGCAGTCCCCTCCTAGGTACCGGGGAGCTGTTTTTT.

The chain employs TRBV5-1 and TRBJ1-3; the D gene is possibly TRBD1 (5 bases). The CDR3 loop spans 18 amino acids. Germline CDR1 and CDR2: SGHRS and YFSETQ. V was cut by 4 bases and J by 0 bases, with 20 bases left in between. The CDR3 coding sequence is TGCGCCAGCAGCCTGGGACCTGGGAGGACCTCCTCTGGAAACACCATATATTTT. As protein: CASSLGPGRTSSGNTIYF.

The V gene is TRBV5-4, the J gene TRBJ1-1, with 9 bases identical to TRBD1. V dropped 0 bases and J dropped 7; count of bases not matched to a gene: 1. Looked up from germline, CDR1 is SGHNT and CDR2 is YYREEE (reference sequence). The CDR3 contains 13 residues. This chain's CDR3 is CASSLGTGVEAFF. The CDR3, as DNA: TGTGCCAGCAGCTTGGGGACAGGGGTTGAAGCTTTCTTT.

This chain uses TRBV7-9 with TRBJ2-7; D might be TRBD1 or TRBD2, each matching 5 bases. From germline, CDR1 is SEHNR and CDR2 FQNEAQ (reference sequence). V gave up 4 bases and J gave up 3 bases, with 19 bases separating them. The CDR3 loop spans 16 amino acids. The CDR3 here is CASSSYRGRGDYEQYF. CDR3 in DNA: TGTGCCAGCAGCTCCTATAGGGGAAGAGGGGACTACGAGCAGTACTTC.

The chain is built from TRBV15 and TRBJ2-1; D unclear. There are 15 residues in the CDR3. CDR1 is LNHNV, CDR2 YYDKDF, per germline (reference sequence). Trimming removed 0 bases at V and 6 bases at J, with 12 bases between. This chain's CDR3 is CATSRDLARINEQFF. CDR3 nucleotide sequence: TGTGCCACCAGCAGAGATCTTGCTAGGATCAATGAGCAGTTCTTC.

The chain uses TRBV19 and TRBJ2-2, with unresolved D. Germline V gives CDR1 LNHDA, CDR2 SQIVND (reference sequence). The V end lost 1 base, the J end lost 5 bases, and 5 bases lay between the germline ends. CDR3 length equals 13 residues. The CDR3 protein is CASSIGGTGELFF. CDR3 coding DNA: TGTGCCAGTAGTATAGGGGGTACCGGGGAGCTGTTTTTT.

This chain joins TRBV5-4 and TRBJ2-1, with D hard to call. Germline-derived CDR1 and CDR2 are SGHNT and YYREEE (reference sequence). The CDR3 has 12 amino acids. The ends were cut back, 4 bases at V and 5 bases at J, with 7 bases in the middle. CDR3 region: CASSDSNNEQFF. DNA of the CDR3: TGTGCCAGCAGCGATAGCAACAATGAGCAGTTCTTC.

The rearrangement uses TRBV10-3 and TRBJ1-2; 7 nucleotides agree with TRBD1. The CDR3 is 14 residues long. The ends lost 6 bases at V and 4 bases at J; junction bases unmatched: 8. Germline V lookup: CDR1 ENHRY, CDR2 SYGVKD. This chain's CDR3 is CAIRRDSETYGYTF. The CDR3 DNA follows: TGTGCCATCAGGAGGGACAGCGAAACCTATGGCTACACCTTC.

The V and J genes are TRBV7-6 and TRBJ2-2; D tentatively fits TRBD1 or TRBD2 (5 bases each). Per the germline V gene, CDR1 is SGHVS and CDR2 is FNYEAQ. This CDR3 is 17 amino acids long. Trimming left V 0 bases short and J 6 bases short, with 17 bases between. The CDR3, as DNA: TGTGCCAGCAGCTTAGCCCCAGGGATAAGGGGACCCGGGGAGCTGTTTTTT. Its translation is CASSLAPGIRGPGELFF.

CDR3 in amino acids: CASRAREPAYGYTF. DNA for the CDR3: TGTGCCAGCAGAGCGAGGGAGCCCGCCTATGGCTACACCTTC. This chain joins TRBV9 and TRBJ1-2; D uncertain. The CDR3 length is 14 residues. The germline gives CDR1 SGDLS, CDR2 YYNGEE. V lost 5 bases and J 4 bases, leaving 15 bases between the germline ends. Supplemented by reference TRBV9 and TRBJ1-2, the full variable domain reads DSGVTQTPKHLITATGQRVTLRCSPRSGDLSVYWYQQSLDQGLQFLIQYYNGEERAKGNILERFSAQQFPDLHSELNLSSLELGDSALYFCASRAREPAYGYTFGSGTRLTVV.

The CDR3 reads CASSSQGATGELFF. In DNA form, the CDR3 reads TGTGCCAGTAGTAGTCAGGGGGCTACCGGGGAGCTGTTTTTT. V and J are TRBV19 and TRBJ2-2; 8 nucleotides match TRBD1. Germline V gives CDR1 LNHDA, CDR2 SQIVND (reference sequence). The CDR3 extends over 14 amino acids. With 4 bases clipped from V and 5 bases from J, the junction kept 3 bases outside the gene matches.